What follows is one T cell receptor (beta chain) and its context. This entry comes from a study of T cell clusters in autoimmune cytopenias. The CDR3 runs 16 residues. Germline V gene data show CDR1 as MNHEY and CDR2 as SVGEGT. TRB was amplified by touch-down multiplex PCR, primer pools A and B combined. After re-calling the multiplex PCR reads, TCRdb lists one entry per CDR3 protein, DNA absent. The sample's table shows some 5,900 distinct CDR3 sequences. TRB was amplified from approximately 250 ng of peripheral blood genomic DNA per sample. The source material was peripheral blood. The origin of this receptor is a human donor with an autoimmune cytopenia or autoimmune hepatitis (not recorded which). The chain employs TRBV6-2 or TRBV6-3 and TRBJ2-5; the TRBD2 assignment by TCRdb is unverifiable without DNA. This chain's CDR3 is CASSYVLAGVLETQYF.